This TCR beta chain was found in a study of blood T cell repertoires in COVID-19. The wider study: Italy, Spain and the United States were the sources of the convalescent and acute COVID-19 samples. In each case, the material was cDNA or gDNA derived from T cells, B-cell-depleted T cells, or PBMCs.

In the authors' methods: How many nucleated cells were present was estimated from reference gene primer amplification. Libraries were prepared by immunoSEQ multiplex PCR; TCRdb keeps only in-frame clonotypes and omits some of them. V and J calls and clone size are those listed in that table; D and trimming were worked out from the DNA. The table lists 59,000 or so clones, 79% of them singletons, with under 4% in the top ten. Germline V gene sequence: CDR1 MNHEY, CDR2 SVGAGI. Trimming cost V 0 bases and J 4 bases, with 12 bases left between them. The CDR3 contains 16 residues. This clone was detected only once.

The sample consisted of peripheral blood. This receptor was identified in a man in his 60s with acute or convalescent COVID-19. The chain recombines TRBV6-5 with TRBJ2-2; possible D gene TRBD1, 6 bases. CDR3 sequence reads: CASSYSSGVGTGELFF. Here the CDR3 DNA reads TGTGCCAGCAGTTACTCGTCAGGGGTAGGCACCGGGGAGCTGTTTTTT.